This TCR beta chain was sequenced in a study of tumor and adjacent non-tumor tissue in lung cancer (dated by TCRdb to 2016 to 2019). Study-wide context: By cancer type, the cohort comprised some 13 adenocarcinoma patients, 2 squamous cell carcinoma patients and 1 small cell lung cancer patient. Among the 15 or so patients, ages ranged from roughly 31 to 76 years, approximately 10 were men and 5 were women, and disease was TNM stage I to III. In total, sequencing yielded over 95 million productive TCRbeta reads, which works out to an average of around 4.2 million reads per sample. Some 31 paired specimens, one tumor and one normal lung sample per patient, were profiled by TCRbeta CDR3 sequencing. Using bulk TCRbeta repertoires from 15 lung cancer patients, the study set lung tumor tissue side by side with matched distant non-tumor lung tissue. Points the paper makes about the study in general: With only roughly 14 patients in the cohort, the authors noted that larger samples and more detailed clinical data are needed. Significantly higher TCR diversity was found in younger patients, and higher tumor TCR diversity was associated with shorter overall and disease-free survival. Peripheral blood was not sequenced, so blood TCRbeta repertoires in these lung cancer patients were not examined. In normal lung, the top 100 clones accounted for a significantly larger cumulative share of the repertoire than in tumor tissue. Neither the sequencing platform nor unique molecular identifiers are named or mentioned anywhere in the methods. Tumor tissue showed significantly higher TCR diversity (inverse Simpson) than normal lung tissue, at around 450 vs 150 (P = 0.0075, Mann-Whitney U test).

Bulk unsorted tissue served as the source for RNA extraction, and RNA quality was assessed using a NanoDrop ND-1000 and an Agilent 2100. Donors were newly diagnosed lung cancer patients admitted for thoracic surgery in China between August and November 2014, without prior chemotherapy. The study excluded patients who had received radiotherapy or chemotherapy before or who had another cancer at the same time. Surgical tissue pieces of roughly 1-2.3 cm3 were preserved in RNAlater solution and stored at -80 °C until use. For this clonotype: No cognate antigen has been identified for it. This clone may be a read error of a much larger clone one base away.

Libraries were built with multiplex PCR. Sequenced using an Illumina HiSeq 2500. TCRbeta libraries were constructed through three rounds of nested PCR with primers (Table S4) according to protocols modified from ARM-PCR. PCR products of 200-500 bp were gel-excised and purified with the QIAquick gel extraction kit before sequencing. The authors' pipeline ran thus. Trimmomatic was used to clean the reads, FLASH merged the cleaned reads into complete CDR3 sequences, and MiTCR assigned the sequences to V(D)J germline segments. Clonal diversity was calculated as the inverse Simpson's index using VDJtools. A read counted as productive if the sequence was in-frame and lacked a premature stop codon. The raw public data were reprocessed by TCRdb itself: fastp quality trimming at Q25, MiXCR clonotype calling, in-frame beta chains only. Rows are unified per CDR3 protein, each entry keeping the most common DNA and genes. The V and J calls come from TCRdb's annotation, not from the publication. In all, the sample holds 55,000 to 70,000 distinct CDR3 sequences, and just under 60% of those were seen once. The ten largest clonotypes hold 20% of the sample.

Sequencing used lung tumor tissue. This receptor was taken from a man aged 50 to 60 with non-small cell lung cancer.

The CDR3 region reads CASSRKGRYEQYF. The DNA is TGTGCCAGCAGTCGCAAGGGGAGGTACGAGCAGTACTTC. The chain was built from TRBV28 and TRBJ2-7, and possibly TRBD2, on 6 matching bases. The CDR3, from cysteine to phenylalanine, totals 13 residues. Here the CDR3 DNA is all that survives: 39 bases in frame from base 1. The germline V gene provides CDR1 MDHEN and CDR2 SYDVKM. Deletion took 5 bases off V and 4 bases off J, with a span of 12 bases between the germline ends.